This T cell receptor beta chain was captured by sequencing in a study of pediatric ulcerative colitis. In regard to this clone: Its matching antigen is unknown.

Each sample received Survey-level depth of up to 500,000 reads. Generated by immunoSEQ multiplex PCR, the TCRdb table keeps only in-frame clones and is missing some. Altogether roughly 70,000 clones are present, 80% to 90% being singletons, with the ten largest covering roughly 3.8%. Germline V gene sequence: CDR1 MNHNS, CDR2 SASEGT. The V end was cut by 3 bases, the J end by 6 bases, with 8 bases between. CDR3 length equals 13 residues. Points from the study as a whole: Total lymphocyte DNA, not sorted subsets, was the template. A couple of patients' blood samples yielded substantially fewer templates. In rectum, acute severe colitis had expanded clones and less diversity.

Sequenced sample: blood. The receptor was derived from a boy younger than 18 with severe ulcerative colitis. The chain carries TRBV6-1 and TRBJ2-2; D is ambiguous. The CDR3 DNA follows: TGTGCCAGCAGTGATTTCGACGCCGGGGAGCTGTTTTTT. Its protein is CASSDFDAGELFF.